This T cell receptor (beta chain) is from a study of graft-versus-host responses after intestinal transplantation. Study observations and caveats: High graft-versus-host to host-versus-graft clonal ratios were found in allografts of patients who had graft-donor T cell macrochimerism.

Germline V CDR1 and CDR2: LNHNV, YYDKDF (reference sequence). This CDR3 spans 16 amino acids. Trimming at V came to 0 bases and at J to 0 bases, leaving 4 bases not matched to a gene. As to this clone: Its antigen is not known.

Repertoires were generated with immunoSEQ multiplex PCR, while TCRdb's copy carries only in-frame clones and drops some. The sample lists tens of thousands of clones, about 93% occurring once. The chain combines TRBV15 with TRBJ2-7; TRBD1 matches 8 bases. The sample in question was unstimulated CD8+ T cells sorted from spleen or lymph node cells, obtained before intestinal transplant. This sequence was found in a human donor who received an intestinal transplant. This chain's CDR3 is CATSRDGQGYSYEQYF. The DNA of the CDR3 is TGTGCCACCAGCAGAGATGGACAGGGCTACTCCTACGAGCAGTACTTC.